These T cell receptor beta chains were read from a single sample in a study of chemoradiotherapy in HPV16-positive cancers. Generated by immunoSEQ multiplex PCR, the TCRdb table keeps only in-frame clones and is missing some. This sample carries just over 8,500 clones, approximately 79% of them seen once, and the ten largest clones take approximately 9%. Sampling took place from a patient who underwent chemoradiotherapy. The receptors were gathered from a human donor with HPV-associated anogenital cancer. The CDR3 runs from the conserved cysteine through the conserved F or W. A D gene is named only where the DNA matches it firmly. Clone size is shown for a subset of rows, as once, few, many or a class of expanded clone.

>TRBV12-5|TRBJ2-1|.|14|.
TGTGCTAGTGGTTTGACGACGGACTACAATGAGCAGTTCTTC
CASGLTTDYNEQFF
>TRBV7-2|TRBJ1-6|.|18|.
TGTGCCAGCAGCTTAAGCTTCGGGGGGTCGGTAAATAATTCACCCCTCCACTTT
CASSLSFGGSVNNSPLHF
>TRBV27|TRBJ1-1|.|18|few
TGTGCCAGCAGTTCCACATCTAGACAGTCTGCCATGAACACTGAAGCTTTCTTT
CASSSTSRQSAMNTEAFF
>TRBV9|TRBJ2-5|.|16|.
TGTGCCAGCAGCGTAGTTGGTGGTGGGCTAAGGGAGACCCAGTACTTC
CASSVVGGGLRETQYF
>TRBV5-1|TRBJ2-1|TRBD2|14|few
TGCGCCAGCAGCTTCAGGAGCGGGATCGATGAGCAGTTCTTC
CASSFRSGIDEQFF
>TRBV4-3|TRBJ2-3|TRBD2|15|.
TGCGCCAGCAGCCTGAGCGGGAGGGGCACAGATACGCAGTATTTT
CASSLSGRGTDTQYF
>TRBV30|TRBJ1-1|.|12|.
TGTGCCTGGAGTACCAGTTCAGGACCAGCTTTCTTT
CAWSTSSGPAFF
>TRBV5-1|TRBJ2-5|TRBD1|14|.
TGCGCCAGCAGCTTGGACAGGGGCAGGGAGACCCAGTACTTC
CASSLDRGRETQYF
>TRBV30|TRBJ1-4|TRBD1|15|.
TGTGCCTGGGGTGAACAGGGGGCGACTAATGAAAAACTGTTTTTT
CAWGEQGATNEKLFF
>TRBV25-1|TRBJ2-5|.|11|.
TGTGCCAGCAGTGAATTAGAGACCCAGTACTTC
CASSELETQYF
>TRBV29-1|TRBJ2-1|TRBD2|18|.
TGCAGCGCCGGACCCGGGACTAGCGGGAGGCGACACTACAATGAGCAGTTCTTC
CSAGPGTSGRRHYNEQFF
>TRBV7-9|TRBJ1-2|.|14|.
TGTGCCAGCAGCTCGTCCGGGACGGAGTATGGCTACACCTTC
CASSSSGTEYGYTF
>TRBV5-1|TRBJ2-7|.|14|.
TGCGCCAGCAGCAGAACAGGGACCCGTTACGAGCAGTACTTC
CASSRTGTRYEQYF
>TRBV4-3|TRBJ2-7|TRBD2|17|large
TGCGCCAGCAGCCAAGTACTACGTTCGGCGGGAGCCGGCGAGCAGTACTTC
CASSQVLRSAGAGEQYF
>TRBV7-9|TRBJ1-1|.|13|.
TGTGCCAGCAGCTCAGGGTTGAACACTGAAGCTTTCTTT
CASSSGLNTEAFF
>TRBV6-4|TRBJ2-3|TRBD1|15|.
TGTGCCAGCAGTGAGGGGACAGGGGGCGCAGATACGCAGTATTTT
CASSEGTGGADTQYF
>TRBV4-3|TRBJ1-1|.|15|.
TGCGCCAGCAGCCAGGTAAGGGGCGGCCACACTGAAGCTTTCTTT
CASSQVRGGHTEAFF
>TRBV2|TRBJ2-7|TRBD2|14|.
TGTGCCAGCACGGCTGAGCGGGGGTCCTACGAGCAGTACTTC
CASTAERGSYEQYF
>TRBV6-1|TRBJ2-1|TRBD1|15|.
TGTGCCAGCAGTGACTATGGACAGGGGAACAATGAGCAGTTCTTC
CASSDYGQGNNEQFF
>TRBV6-1|TRBJ2-3|TRBD1|14|.
TGTGCCAGCAGTCTAGGGACAGACACAGATACGCAGTATTTT
CASSLGTDTDTQYF
>TRBV19|TRBJ1-1|.|15|.
TGTGCCAGTAGTATAGATCTGAAGGGGAACACTGAAGCTTTCTTT
CASSIDLKGNTEAFF
>TRBV27|TRBJ2-4|.|15|.
TGTGCCAGCAGGACCGGGGAGAAGGGCAAAAACATTCAGTACTTC
CASRTGEKGKNIQYF
>TRBV5-6|TRBJ2-5|TRBD2|15|.
TGTGCCAGCAGCTTATCAGCGGGAGGGGAAGAGACCCAGTACTTC
CASSLSAGGEETQYF
>TRBV7-8|TRBJ2-5|TRBD1|14|.
TGTGCCAGCAGCCCGAGGGACAGGGTGGAGACCCAGTACTTC
CASSPRDRVETQYF
>TRBV7-9|TRBJ2-1|TRBD2|17|few
TGTGCCAGCAGCCAACCGGGACTAGCGGGAGGGTACAATGAGCAGTTCTTC
CASSQPGLAGGYNEQFF
>TRBV7-9|TRBJ1-1|TRBD1|15|few
TGTGCCAGCAGCTCCGGGACAGGAGTGAACACTGAAGCTTTCTTT
CASSSGTGVNTEAFF
>TRBV11-3|TRBJ2-6|.|20|.
TGTGCCAGCAGCTCAGTCGAACAGGACCCCCCTCTCTCTGGGGCCAACGTCCTGACTTTC
CASSSVEQDPPLSGANVLTF
>TRBV6-5|TRBJ1-6|.|15|.
TGTGCCAGCAGTACCGACAGTGGTAACTACTCACCCCTCCACTTT
CASSTDSGNYSPLHF
>TRBV7-2|TRBJ1-2|.|14|.
TGTGCCAGCAGGCGGGTCTCGGGGGCCTATGGCTACACCTTC
CASRRVSGAYGYTF
>TRBV19|TRBJ1-2|TRBD1|18|.
TGTGCCAGTAGTCTATTCGGGACAGGGGTCCAAGCTAACTATGGCTACACCTTC
CASSLFGTGVQANYGYTF
>TRBV2|TRBJ2-1|.|14|.
TGTGCCAGCAGTGTTAGAGGCTCCTACAATGAGCAGTTCTTC
CASSVRGSYNEQFF
>TRBV27|TRBJ2-7|TRBD2|14|once
TGTGCCAGCAGTTTAAAACTAGCGGGTCCCGAGCAGTACTTC
CASSLKLAGPEQYF
>TRBV4-2|TRBJ1-5|.|15|.
TGTGCCAGCAGCCAGTCCTGGGGTAGCAATCAGCCCCAGCATTTT
CASSQSWGSNQPQHF
>TRBV4-2|TRBJ2-7|.|15|.
TGTGCCAGCAGCCAAGATCCGGCGGGGTCCTACGAGCAGTACTTC
CASSQDPAGSYEQYF
>TRBV19|TRBJ1-1|TRBD1|14|.
TGTGCCAGTAAGACAGGGGGCTTGGTCACTGAAGCTTTCTTT
CASKTGGLVTEAFF